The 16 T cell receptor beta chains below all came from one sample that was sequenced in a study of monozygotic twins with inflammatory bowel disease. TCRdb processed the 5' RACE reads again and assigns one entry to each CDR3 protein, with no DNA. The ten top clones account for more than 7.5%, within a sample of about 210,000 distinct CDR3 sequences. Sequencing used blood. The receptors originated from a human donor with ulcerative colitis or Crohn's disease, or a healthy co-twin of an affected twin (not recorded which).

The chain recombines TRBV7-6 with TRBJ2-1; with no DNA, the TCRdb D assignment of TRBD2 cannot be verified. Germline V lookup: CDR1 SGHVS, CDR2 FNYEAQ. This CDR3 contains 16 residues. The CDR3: CASSPTGLAGINEQFF.

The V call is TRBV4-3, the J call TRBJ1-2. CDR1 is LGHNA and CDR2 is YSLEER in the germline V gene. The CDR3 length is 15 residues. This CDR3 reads CASSQDAAAIYGYTF.

The chain's CDR3 is CATNLQGGTDTQYF. V is TRBV18 and J is TRBJ2-3; TCRdb's D call, TRBD1, is unchecked because there is no DNA. This CDR3 spans 14 amino acids. CDR1 and CDR2 from the germline V gene are KGHSH and LQKENI. The full variable domain, with the rest looked up from reference TRBV18 and TRBJ2-3, is NAGVMQNPRHLVRRRGQEARLRCSPMKGHSHVYWYRQLPEEGLKFMVYLQKENIIDESGMPKERFSAEFPKEGPSILRIQQVVRGDSAAYFCATNLQGGTDTQYFGPGTRLTVL.

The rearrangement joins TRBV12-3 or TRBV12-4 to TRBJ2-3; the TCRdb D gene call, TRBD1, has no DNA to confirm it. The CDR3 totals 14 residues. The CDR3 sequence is CASKGNVETDTQYF.

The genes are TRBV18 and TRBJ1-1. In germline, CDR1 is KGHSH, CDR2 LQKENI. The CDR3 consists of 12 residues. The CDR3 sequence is CASSPHGTEAFF.

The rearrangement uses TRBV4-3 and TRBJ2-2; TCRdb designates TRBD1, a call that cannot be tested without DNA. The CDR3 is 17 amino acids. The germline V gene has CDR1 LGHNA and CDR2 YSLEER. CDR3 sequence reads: CASSQELIGGYTGELFF.

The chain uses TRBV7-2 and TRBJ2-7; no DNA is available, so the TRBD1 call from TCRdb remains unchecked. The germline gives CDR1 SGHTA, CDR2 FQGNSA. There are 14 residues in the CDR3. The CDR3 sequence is CASSTSRQGVEQYF.

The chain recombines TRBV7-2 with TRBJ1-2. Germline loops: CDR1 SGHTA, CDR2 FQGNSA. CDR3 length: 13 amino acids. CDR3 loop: CASSFDGFDGYTF.

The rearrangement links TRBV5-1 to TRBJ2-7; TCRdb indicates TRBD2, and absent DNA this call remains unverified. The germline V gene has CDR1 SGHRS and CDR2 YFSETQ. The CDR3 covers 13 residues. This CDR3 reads CASSPGLDYEQYF. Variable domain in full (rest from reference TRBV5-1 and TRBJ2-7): KAGVTQTPRYLIKTRGQQVTLSCSPISGHRSVSWYQQTPGQGLQFLFEYFSETQRNKGNFPGRFSGRQFSNSRSEMNVSTLELGDSALYLCASSPGLDYEQYFGPGTRLTVT.

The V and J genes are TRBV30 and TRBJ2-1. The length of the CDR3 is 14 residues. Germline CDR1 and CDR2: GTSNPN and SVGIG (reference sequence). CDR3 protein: CAWRWAGAYNEQFF.

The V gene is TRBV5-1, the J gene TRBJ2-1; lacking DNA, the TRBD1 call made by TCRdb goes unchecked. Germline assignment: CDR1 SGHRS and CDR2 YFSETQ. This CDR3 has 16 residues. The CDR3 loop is CASSHGQRSSYNEQFF.

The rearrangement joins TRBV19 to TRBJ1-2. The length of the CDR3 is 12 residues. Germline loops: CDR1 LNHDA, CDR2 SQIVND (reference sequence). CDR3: CASSNREVGYTF.

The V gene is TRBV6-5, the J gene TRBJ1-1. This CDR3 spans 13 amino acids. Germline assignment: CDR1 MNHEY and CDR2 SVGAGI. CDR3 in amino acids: CASSPRLHTEAFF.

The CDR3 spells CSVGLRDRTTDTQYF. The chain joins TRBV29-1 to TRBJ2-3; the TCRdb call, TRBD1, lacks DNA for checking. The CDR3 runs to 15 residues. CDR1 and CDR2 (germline): SQVTM, ANQGSEA.

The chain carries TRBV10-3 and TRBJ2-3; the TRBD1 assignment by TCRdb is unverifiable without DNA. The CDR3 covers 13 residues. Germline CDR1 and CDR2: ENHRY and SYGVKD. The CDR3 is CAIAPGARNTQYF.

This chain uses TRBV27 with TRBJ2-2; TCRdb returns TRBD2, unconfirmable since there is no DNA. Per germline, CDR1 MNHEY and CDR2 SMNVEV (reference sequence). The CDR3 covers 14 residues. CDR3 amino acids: CASSHGLRTGELFF.